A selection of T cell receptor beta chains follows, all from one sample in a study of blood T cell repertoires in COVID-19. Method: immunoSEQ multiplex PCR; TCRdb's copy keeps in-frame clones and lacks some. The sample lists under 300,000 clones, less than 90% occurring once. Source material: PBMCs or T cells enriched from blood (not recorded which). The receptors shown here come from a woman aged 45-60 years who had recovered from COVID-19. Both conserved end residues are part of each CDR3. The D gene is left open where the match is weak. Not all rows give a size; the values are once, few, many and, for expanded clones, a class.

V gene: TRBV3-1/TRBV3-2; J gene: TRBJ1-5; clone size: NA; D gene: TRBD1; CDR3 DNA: TGTGCCAGCAGCCTGGACAGGGCAAGCAATCAGCCCCAGCATTTT; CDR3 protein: CASSLDRASNQPQHF
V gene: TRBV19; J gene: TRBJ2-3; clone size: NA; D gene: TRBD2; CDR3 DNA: TGTGCCAGTAGCCCCTGGACTAGTGGGGATACGCAGTATTTT; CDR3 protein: CASSPWTSGDTQYF
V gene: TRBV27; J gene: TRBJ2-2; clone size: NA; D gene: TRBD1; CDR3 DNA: TGTGCCAGCAGTTTTCGATTTAACCCCGGGACAGGGATTAACACCGGGGAGCTGTTTTTT; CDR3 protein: CASSFRFNPGTGINTGELFF
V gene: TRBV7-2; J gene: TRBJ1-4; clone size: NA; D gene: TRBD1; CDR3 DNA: TGTGCCAGCAGGGTGACAGGGGGCCGTGAAAAACTGTTTTTT; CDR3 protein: CASRVTGGREKLFF
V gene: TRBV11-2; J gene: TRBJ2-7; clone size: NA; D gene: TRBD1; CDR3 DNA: TGTGCCAGCAGCTCCACCGGGACAGGGGGCTACGAGCAGTACTTC; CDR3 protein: CASSSTGTGGYEQYF
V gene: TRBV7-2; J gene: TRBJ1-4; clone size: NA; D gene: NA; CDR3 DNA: TGTGCCAGCAGCTTAGCGTATAATGAAAAACTGTTTTTT; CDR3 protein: CASSLAYNEKLFF
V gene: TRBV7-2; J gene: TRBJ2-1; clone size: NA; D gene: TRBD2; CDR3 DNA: TGTGCCAGCAGCTTAGATAGCGGGCCTAGCTCCTACAATGAGCAGTTCTTC; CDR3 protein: CASSLDSGPSSYNEQFF
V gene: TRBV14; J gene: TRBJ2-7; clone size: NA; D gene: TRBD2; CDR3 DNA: TGTGCCAGCAGCCAAGCCGGGCTAGCGGGAGTCTACGAGCAGTACTTC; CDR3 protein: CASSQAGLAGVYEQYF
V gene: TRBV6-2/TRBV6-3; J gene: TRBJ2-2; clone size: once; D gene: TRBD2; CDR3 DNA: TGTGCCAGCAGTTACTCTAGCGGGAGTTGGACCGGGGAGCTGTTTTTT; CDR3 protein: CASSYSSGSWTGELFF
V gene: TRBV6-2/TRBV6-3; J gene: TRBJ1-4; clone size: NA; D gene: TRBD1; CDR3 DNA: TGTGCCAGCAGTGCCGGGACAGGGGTTGAAAAACTGTTTTTT; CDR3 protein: CASSAGTGVEKLFF
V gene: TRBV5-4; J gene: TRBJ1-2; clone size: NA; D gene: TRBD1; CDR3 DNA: TGTGCCAGCAGCTGGGACAGGGGGGTATACCTGGACTATGGCTACACCTTC; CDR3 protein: CASSWDRGVYLDYGYTF
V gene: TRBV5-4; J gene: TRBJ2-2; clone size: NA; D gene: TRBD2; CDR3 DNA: TGTGCCAGCAGCGGTAGCGGGAGGGCCTCCGGGGAGCTGTTTTTT; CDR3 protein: CASSGSGRASGELFF
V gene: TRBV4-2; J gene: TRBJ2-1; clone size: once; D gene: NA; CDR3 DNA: TGTGCCAGCAGCCCAGAAGCGAGACTGTACGATGAGCAGTTCTTC; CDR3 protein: CASSPEARLYDEQFF
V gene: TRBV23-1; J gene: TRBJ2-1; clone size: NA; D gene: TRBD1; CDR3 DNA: TGCGCCAGCAGTCGACAGGGGCCGTTCTTC; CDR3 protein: CASSRQGPFF
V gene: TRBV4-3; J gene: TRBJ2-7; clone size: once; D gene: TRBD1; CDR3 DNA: TGCGCCAGCAGCGGGCGGGACAGGGGAATTTACGAGCAGTACTTC; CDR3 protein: CASSGRDRGIYEQYF
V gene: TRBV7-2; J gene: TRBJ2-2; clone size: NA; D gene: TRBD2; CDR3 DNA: TGTGCCAGCAGCTTAACGGGAGGGAGCACCGGGGAGCTGTTTTTT; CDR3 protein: CASSLTGGSTGELFF
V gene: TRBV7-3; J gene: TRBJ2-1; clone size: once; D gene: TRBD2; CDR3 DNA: TGTGCCAGCAGCGAGACTAGCGGGAGTTTCAATGAGCAGTTCTTC; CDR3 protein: CASSETSGSFNEQFF
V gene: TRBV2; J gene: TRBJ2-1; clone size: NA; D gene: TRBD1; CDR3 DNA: TGTGCCAGCAGGGGTCAGGGGGTTTCTATCGATGAGCAGTTCTTC; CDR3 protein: CASRGQGVSIDEQFF
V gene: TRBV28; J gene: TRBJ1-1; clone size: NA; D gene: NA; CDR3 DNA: TGTGCCTGTCAGACGGGAGGGAACACTGAAGCTTTCTTT; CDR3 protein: CACQTGGNTEAFF
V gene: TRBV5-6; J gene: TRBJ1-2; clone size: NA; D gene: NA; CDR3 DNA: TGTGCCAGCAGGCGGGCGGGAAGCTACGCTAACTATGGCTACACCTTC; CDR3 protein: CASRRAGSYANYGYTF
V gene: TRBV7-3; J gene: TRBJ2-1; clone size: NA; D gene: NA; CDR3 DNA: TGTGCCAGCAGCTCCCGACTAACCTCCTACAATGAGCAGTTCTTC; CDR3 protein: CASSSRLTSYNEQFF
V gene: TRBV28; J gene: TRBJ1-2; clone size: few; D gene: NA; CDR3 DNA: TGTGCCAGCAGTAGTACTGACATTATCTATGGCTACACCTTC; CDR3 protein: CASSSTDIIYGYTF
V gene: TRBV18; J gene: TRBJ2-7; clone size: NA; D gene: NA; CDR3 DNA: TGTGCCAGCTCGCCTCAGGGCGCGAGCTCCTACGAGCAGTACTTC; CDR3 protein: CASSPQGASSYEQYF
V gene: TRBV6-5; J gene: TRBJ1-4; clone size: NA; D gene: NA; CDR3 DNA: TGTGCCAGCACCGGAGGCTTCGGTGAAAAACTGTTTTTT; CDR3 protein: CASTGGFGEKLFF
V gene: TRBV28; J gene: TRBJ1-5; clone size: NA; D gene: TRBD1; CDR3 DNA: TGTGCCAGCAAACAGGGGAGCAATCAGCCCCAGCATTTT; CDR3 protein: CASKQGSNQPQHF
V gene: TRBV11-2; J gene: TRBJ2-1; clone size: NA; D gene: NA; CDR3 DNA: TGTGCCAGCAGCTCACCTCCGAGGAGCCAGTTCTATGAGCAGTTCTTC; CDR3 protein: CASSSPPRSQFYEQFF
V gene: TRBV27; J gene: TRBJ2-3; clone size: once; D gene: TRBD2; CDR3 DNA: TGTGCCAGCAGTTTATACGAGCGGGAGGGCCAGGATACGCAGTATTTT; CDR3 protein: CASSLYEREGQDTQYF
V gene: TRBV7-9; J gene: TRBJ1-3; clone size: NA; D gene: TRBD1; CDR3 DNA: TGTGCCAGCAGCCCCCGGGACAGGTCATCTGGAAACACCATATATTTT; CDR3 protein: CASSPRDRSSGNTIYF
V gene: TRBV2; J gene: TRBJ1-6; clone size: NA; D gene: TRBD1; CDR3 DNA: TGTGCCAGCACCGGACAGGGGGCGAGTTCACCCCTCCACTTT; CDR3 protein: CASTGQGASSPLHF
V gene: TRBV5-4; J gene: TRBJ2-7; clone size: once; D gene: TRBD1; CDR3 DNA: TGTGCCAGCGGACGGGACAGTAGGGTCTACGAGCAGTACTTC; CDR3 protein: CASGRDSRVYEQYF
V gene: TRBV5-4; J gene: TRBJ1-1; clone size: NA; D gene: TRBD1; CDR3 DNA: TGTGCCAGCAGCCAGGGGGATAGGGGTGAAGCTTTCTTT; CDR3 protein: CASSQGDRGEAFF
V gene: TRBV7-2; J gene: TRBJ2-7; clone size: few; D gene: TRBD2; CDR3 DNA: TGTGCCAGCAGCTTAGGGGCTAGCGGAATCTACGAGCAGTACTTC; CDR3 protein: CASSLGASGIYEQYF
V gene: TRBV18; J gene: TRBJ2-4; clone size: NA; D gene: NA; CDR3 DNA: TGTGCCAGCTCACCACAAGTGGGAGACTCGGACATTCAGTACTTC; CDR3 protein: CASSPQVGDSDIQYF
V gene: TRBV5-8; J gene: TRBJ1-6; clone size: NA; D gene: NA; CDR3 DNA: TGTGCCAGCAGCTTGGGGGGCCGTTACTCCTATAATTCACCCCTCCACTTT; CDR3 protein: CASSLGGRYSYNSPLHF
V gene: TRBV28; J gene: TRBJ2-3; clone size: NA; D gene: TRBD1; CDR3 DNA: TGTGCCAGCAGCCGGGGACAGCCCACAGATACGCAGTATTTT; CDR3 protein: CASSRGQPTDTQYF
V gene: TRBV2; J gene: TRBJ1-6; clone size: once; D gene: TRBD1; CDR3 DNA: TGTGCCAGCACCCTAGACAGGGGGGGTAATTCACCCCTCCACTTT; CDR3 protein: CASTLDRGGNSPLHF
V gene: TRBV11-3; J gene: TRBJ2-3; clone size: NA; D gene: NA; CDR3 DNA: TGTGCCAGCAGCCTAGGAGGCCTTAGCACAGATACGCAGTATTTT; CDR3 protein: CASSLGGLSTDTQYF
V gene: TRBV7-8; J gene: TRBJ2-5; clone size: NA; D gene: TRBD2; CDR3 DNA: TGTGCCAGCAGCCGCTTGGGCCCTGGGACTAGCTTAATCGGGACCCAGTACTTC; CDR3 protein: CASSRLGPGTSLIGTQYF
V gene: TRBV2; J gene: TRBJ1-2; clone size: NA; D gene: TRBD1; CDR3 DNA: TGTGCCAGCAGTGAAGTGGACAGGGGCAAGGGTGGCTACACCTTC; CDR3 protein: CASSEVDRGKGGYTF
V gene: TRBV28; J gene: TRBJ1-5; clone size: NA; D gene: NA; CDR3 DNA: TGTGCCAGCAGTCGTCGGTTCATGCGGGATCAGCCCCAGCATTTT; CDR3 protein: CASSRRFMRDQPQHF
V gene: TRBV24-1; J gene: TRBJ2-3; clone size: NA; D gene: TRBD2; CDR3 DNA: TGTGCCACCAGGACTAGCGGGTCGACAGATACGCAGTATTTT; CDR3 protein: CATRTSGSTDTQYF
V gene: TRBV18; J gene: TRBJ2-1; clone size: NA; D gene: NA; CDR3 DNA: TGTGCCAGCTCACCAATCCGGGACTATGAGCAGTTCTTC; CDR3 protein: CASSPIRDYEQFF